This T cell receptor beta chain was sequenced during a study of cytomegalovirus exposure and HLA in healthy donors. Regarding the study as a whole: Upon later analysis, HLA-associated TCR beta chains proved more clonally expanded than other, equally common chains. It was about 150 TCR beta chains that were listed as cytomegalovirus-associated. As a later analysis showed, a missense DCLRE1C variant was linked to trimming of TCR beta V- and J-genes.

The CDR3 runs to 14 residues. CDR1 is LGHNA and CDR2 is YNFKEQ in the germline V gene. The ends were cut back, 0 bases at V and 10 bases at J, with 15 bases in the middle. A word on this clone: Its target is not known.

In the PCR, 60 Vbeta and 13 Jbeta primers were used. Original processing methods: As a later analysis found, there were 60 million to 90 million unique TCR beta chains, of which roughly 11 million were shared. This table comes from immunoSEQ multiplex PCR, and its TCRdb copy is limited to in-frame clones, with some not included. That table is the source of V, J and clone size, and D and trimming were worked out from the DNA. The table records around 150,000 clones, 82% of them present only once. Sequencing was performed on PBMCs. The chain links TRBV4-2 to TRBJ1-1; D call uncertain. The origin of this receptor is a male donor in good health and CMV-seronegative. CDR3 region: CASSQDDIKPGAFF. The CDR3 nucleotides read TGTGCCAGCAGCCAAGATGATATCAAACCCGGAGCTTTCTTT.